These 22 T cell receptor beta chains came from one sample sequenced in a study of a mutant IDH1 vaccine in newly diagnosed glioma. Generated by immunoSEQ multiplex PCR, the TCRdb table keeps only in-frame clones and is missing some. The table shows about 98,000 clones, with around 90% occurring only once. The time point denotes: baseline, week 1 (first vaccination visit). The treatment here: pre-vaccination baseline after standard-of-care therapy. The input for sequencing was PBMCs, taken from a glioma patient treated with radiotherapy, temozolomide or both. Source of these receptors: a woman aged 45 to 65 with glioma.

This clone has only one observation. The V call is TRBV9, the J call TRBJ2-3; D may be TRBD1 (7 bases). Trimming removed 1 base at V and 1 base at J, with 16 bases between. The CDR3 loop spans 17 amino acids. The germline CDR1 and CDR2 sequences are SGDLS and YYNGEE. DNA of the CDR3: TGTGCCAGCAGCGTATCGTGGAGGGACAGAGGCACAGATACGCAGTATTTT. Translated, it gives CASSVSWRDRGTDTQYF. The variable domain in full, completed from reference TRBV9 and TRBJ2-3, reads DSGVTQTPKHLITATGQRVTLRCSPRSGDLSVYWYQQSLDQGLQFLIQYYNGEERAKGNILERFSAQQFPDLHSELNLSSLELGDSALYFCASSVSWRDRGTDTQYFGPGTRLTVL.

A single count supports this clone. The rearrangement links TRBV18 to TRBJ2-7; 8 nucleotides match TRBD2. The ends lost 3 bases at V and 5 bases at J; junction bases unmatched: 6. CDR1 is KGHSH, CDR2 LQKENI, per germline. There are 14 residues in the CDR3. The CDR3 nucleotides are TGTGCCAGCTCACCCCGGGGGGGGCTGAACGAGCAGTACTTC. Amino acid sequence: CASSPRGGLNEQYF. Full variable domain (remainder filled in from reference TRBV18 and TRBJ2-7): NAGVMQNPRHLVRRRGQEARLRCSPMKGHSHVYWYRQLPEEGLKFMVYLQKENIIDESGMPKERFSAEFPKEGPSILRIQQVVRGDSAAYFCASSPRGGLNEQYFGPGTRLTVT.

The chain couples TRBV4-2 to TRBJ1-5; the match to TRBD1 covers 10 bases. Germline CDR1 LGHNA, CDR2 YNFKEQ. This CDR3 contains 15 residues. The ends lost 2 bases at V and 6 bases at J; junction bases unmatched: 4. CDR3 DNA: TGTGCCAGCAGCCAACGGGACAGGGGCGGTCAGCCCCAGCATTTT. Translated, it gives CASSQRDRGGQPQHF.

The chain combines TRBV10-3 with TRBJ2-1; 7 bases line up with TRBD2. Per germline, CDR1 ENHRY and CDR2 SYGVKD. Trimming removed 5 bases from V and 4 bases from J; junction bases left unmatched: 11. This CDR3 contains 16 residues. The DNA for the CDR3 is TGTGCCATCAGTACGACTAGCAACGGGCTTTACAATGAGCAGTTCTTC. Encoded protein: CAISTTSNGLYNEQFF.

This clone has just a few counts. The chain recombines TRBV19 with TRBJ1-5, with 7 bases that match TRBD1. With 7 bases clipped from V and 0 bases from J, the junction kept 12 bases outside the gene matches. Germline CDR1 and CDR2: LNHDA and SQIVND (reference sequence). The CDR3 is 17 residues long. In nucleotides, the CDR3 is TGTGCCAGTACCCTGACAGGGTACGGATATAGCAATCAGCCCCAGCATTTT. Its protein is CASTLTGYGYSNQPQHF.

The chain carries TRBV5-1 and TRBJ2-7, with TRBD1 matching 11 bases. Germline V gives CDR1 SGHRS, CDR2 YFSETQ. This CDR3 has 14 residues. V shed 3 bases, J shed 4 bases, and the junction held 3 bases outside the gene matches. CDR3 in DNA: TGCGCCAGCAGCTCCGGACAGGGGGCTTACGAGCAGTACTTC. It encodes CASSSGQGAYEQYF.

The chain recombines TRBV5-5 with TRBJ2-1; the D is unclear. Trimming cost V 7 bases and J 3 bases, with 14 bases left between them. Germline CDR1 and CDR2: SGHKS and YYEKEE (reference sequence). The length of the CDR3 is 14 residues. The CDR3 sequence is CASVERVVYNEQFF. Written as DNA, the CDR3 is TGTGCCAGCGTTGAACGGGTAGTCTACAATGAGCAGTTCTTC. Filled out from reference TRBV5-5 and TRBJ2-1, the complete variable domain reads DAGVTQSPTHLIKTRGQQVTLRCSPISGHKSVSWYQQVLGQGPQFIFQYYEKEERGRGNFPDRFSARQFPNYSSELNVNALLLGDSALYLCASVERVVYNEQFFGPGTRLTVL.

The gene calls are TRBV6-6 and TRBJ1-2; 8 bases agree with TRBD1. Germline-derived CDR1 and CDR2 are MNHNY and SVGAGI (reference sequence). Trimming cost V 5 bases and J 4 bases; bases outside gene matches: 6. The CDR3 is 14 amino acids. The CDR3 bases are TGTGCCAGCAGTAGACAGGGGTCGGGCTATGGCTACACCTTC. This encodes CASSRQGSGYGYTF.

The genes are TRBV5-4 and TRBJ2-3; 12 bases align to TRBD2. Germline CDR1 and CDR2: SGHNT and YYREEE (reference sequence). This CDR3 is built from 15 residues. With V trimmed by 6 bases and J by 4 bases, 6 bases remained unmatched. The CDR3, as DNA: TGTGCCAGCAACCGACTAGCGGGAGTCTCAGATACGCAGTATTTT. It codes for CASNRLAGVSDTQYF. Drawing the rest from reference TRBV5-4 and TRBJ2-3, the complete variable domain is ETGVTQSPTHLIKTRGQQVTLRCSSQSGHNTVSWYQQALGQGPQFIFQYYREEENGRGNFPPRFSGLQFPNYSSELNVNALELDDSALYLCASNRLAGVSDTQYFGPGTRLTVL.

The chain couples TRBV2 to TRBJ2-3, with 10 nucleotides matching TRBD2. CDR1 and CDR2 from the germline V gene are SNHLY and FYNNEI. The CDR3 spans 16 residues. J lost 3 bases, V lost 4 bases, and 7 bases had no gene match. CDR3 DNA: TGTGCCAGCAGTGGGCTGGGTAGCGGGAGGACAGATACGCAGTATTTT. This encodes CASSGLGSGRTDTQYF.

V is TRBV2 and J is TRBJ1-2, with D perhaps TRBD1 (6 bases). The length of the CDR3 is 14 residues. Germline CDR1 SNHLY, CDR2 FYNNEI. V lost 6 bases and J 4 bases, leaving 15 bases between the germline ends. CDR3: CASSLVGGVYGYTF. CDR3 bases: TGTGCCAGCAGCCTCGTGGGGGGCGTCTATGGCTACACCTTC. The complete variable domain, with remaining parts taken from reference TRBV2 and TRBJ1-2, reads EPEVTQTPSHQVTQMGQEVILRCVPISNHLYFYWYRQILGQKVEFLVSFYNNEISEKSEIFDDQFSVERPDGSNFTLKIRSTKLEDSAMYFCASSLVGGVYGYTFGSGTRLTVV.

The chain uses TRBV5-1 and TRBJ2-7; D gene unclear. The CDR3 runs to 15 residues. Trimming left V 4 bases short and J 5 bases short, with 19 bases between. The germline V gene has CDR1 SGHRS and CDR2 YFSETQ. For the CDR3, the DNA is TGCGCCAGCAGCCCCGCCCGGTCCGGCCGGGACGAGCAGTACTTC. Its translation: CASSPARSGRDEQYF.

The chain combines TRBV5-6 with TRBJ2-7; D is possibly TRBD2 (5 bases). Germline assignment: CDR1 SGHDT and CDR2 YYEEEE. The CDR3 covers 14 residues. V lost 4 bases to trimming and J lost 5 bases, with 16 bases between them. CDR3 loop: CASSLPWTGDEQYF. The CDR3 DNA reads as TGTGCCAGCAGCCTCCCATGGACTGGGGACGAGCAGTACTTC. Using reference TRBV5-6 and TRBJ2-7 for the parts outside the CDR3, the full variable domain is DAGVTQSPTHLIKTRGQQVTLRCSPKSGHDTVSWYQQALGQGPQFIFQYYEEEERQRGNFPDRFSGHQFPNYSSELNVNALLLGDSALYLCASSLPWTGDEQYFGPGTRLTVT.

For the CDR3, the DNA is TGTGCCAGCAGCCCCCTGGGGGGCGGCTCCTACAATGAGCAGTTCTTC. Encoded protein: CASSPLGGGSYNEQFF. The chain combines TRBV9 with TRBJ2-1; D assignment may be TRBD1 or TRBD2 (6 bases each). V was cut by 4 bases and J by 0 bases, with 14 bases left in between. CDR3 length: 16 amino acids. CDR1 is SGDLS, CDR2 YYNGEE, per germline. The full variable domain, in which reference TRBV9 and TRBJ2-1 provide the parts outside the CDR3, is DSGVTQTPKHLITATGQRVTLRCSPRSGDLSVYWYQQSLDQGLQFLIQYYNGEERAKGNILERFSAQQFPDLHSELNLSSLELGDSALYFCASSPLGGGSYNEQFFGPGTRLTVL.

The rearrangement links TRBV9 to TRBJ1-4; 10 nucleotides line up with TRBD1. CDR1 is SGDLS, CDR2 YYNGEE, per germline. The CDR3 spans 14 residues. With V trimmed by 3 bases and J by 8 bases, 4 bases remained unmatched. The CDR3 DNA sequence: TGTGCCAGCAGCGGCGACAGGGGGCGCGAAAAACTGTTTTTT. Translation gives CASSGDRGREKLFF.

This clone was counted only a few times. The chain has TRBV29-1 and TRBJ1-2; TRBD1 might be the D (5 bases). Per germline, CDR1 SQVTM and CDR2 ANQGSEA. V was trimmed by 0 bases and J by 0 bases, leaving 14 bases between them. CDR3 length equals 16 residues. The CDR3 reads CSVEDQGRRPNYGYTF. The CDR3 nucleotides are TGCAGCGTTGAAGATCAGGGAAGACGCCCTAACTATGGCTACACCTTC.

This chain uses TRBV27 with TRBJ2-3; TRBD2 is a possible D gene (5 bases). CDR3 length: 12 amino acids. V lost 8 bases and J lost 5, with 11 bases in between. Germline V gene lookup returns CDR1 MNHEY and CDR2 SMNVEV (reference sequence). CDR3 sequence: CASAYAGDTQYF. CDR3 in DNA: TGTGCCAGCGCCTATGCGGGAGATACGCAGTATTTT.

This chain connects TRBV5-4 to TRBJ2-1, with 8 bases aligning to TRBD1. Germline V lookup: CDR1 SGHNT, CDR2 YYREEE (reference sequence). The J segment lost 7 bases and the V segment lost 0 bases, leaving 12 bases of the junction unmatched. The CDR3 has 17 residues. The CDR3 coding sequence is TGTGCCAGCAGCTTGGGTCCCGAGACAGGGGAGAGTAATGAGCAGTTCTTC. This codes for CASSLGPETGESNEQFF.

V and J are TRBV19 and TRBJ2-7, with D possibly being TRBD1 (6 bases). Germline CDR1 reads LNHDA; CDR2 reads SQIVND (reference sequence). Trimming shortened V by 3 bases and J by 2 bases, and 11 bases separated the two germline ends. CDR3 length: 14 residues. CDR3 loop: CASSIGTSPYEQYF. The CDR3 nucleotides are TGTGCCAGTAGTATCGGGACATCTCCCTACGAGCAGTACTTC.

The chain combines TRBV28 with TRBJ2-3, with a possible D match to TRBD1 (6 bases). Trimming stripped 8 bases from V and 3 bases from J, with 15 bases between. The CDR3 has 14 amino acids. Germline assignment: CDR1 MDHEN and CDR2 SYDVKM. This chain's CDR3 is CASLTGWGTDTQYF. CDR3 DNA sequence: TGTGCCAGCTTGACAGGATGGGGGACAGATACGCAGTATTTT.

Here the CDR3 DNA reads TGCAGTGCCCCCGACTACGAGCAGTACTTC. Translation: CSAPDYEQYF. The chain has TRBV20-1 and TRBJ2-7, with D hard to call. This CDR3 comprises 10 residues. V shed 6 bases and J shed 3 bases, with 6 bases lying between them. In germline, CDR1 is DFQATT, CDR2 SNEGSKA (reference sequence).

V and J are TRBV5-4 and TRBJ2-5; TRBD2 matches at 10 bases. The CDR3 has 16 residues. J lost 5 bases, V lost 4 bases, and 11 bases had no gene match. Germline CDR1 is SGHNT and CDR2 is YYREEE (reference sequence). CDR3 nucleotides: TGTGCCAGCAGCCAAGATACAGCGGGAGGGGGGGAGACCCAGTACTTC. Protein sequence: CASSQDTAGGGETQYF. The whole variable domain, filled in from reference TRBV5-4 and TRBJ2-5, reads ETGVTQSPTHLIKTRGQQVTLRCSSQSGHNTVSWYQQALGQGPQFIFQYYREEENGRGNFPPRFSGLQFPNYSSELNVNALELDDSALYLCASSQDTAGGGETQYFGPGTRLLVL.